The rows below give T cell receptor beta chains drawn from one sample of a study of blood T cell repertoires in COVID-19. This table comes from immunoSEQ multiplex PCR, and its TCRdb copy is limited to in-frame clones, with some not included. This table holds about 120,000 clones, over 65% found once. Source material: peripheral blood. These receptors all stem from a man aged 55-75 years with acute or convalescent COVID-19. The CDR3 runs from the conserved cysteine through the conserved F or W. D genes are given only for firm matches. Some rows have no size entry. The others give once, few or many, or a class for an expanded clone.

V	J	D	size	CDR3	DNA
TRBV6-6	TRBJ2-3	NA	NA	CASSHLGASSTDTQYF	TGTGCCAGCAGTCATCTGGGGGCCTCTAGCACAGATACGCAGTATTTT
TRBV7-9	TRBJ2-5	NA	NA	CASSLARRGETQYF	TGTGCCAGCAGCTTAGCCAGGAGGGGAGAGACCCAGTACTTC
TRBV29-1	TRBJ1-2	NA	once	CSVEGQGRVYGYTF	TGCAGCGTTGAAGGGCAGGGGCGGGTCTATGGCTACACCTTC
TRBV7-6	TRBJ2-3	NA	NA	CASSFTGHYTDTQYF	TGTGCCAGCAGCTTCACGGGACACTACACAGATACGCAGTATTTT
TRBV3-1/TRBV3-2	TRBJ1-6	NA	NA	CASSPLGAGSPLHF	TGTGCCAGCAGCCCCCTGGGGGCAGGTTCACCCCTCCACTTT
TRBV18	TRBJ1-1	TRBD1	NA	CASSPDRDAEAFF	TGTGCCAGCTCACCCGACAGGGACGCTGAAGCTTTCTTT
TRBV28	TRBJ2-7	NA	NA	CASSLSGERGVQYF	TGTGCCAGCAGTTTATCGGGAGAGCGTGGGGTGCAGTACTTC
TRBV4-1	TRBJ2-7	TRBD2	NA	CASSQEYSGTSGYSYEQYF	TGCGCCAGCAGCCAAGAGTATAGCGGGACTAGCGGGTACTCCTACGAGCAGTACTTC
TRBV10-2	TRBJ2-5	NA	NA	CASMSAGSETQYF	TGCGCCAGCATGTCGGCAGGGTCAGAGACCCAGTACTTC
TRBV28	TRBJ2-5	NA	once	CASSFGQLETQYF	TGTGCCAGCAGTTTTGGTCAACTGGAGACCCAGTACTTC